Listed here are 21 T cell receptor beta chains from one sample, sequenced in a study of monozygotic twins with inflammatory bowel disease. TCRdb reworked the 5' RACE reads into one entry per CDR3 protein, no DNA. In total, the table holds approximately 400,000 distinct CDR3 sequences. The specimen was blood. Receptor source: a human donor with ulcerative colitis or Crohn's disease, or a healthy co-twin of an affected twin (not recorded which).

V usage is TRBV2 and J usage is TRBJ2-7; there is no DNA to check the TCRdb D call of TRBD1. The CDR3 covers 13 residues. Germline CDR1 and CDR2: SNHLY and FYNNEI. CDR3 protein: CASSGMLGHEQYF.

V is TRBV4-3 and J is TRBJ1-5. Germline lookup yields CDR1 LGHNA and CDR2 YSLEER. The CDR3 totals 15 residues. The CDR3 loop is CASSQDPQSNQPQHF.

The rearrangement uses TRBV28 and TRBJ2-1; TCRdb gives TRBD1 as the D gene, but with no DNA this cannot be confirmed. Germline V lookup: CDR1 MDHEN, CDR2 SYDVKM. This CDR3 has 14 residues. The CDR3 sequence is CASRAQTGFNEQFF.

The CDR3 reads CASSLRGRGGSLTDTQYF. The chain carries TRBV11-1 and TRBJ2-3; lacking DNA, the TRBD2 call made by TCRdb goes unchecked. Per the germline V gene, CDR1 is SGHAT and CDR2 is FQDESV (reference sequence). The CDR3 consists of 18 residues.

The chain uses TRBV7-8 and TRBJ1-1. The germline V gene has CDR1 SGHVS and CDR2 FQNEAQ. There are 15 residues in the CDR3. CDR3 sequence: CASSLLREVWTEAFF.

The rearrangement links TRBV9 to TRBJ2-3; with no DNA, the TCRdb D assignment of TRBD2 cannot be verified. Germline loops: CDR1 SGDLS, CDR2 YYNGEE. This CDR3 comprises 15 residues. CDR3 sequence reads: CASRGGLGSTDTQYF.

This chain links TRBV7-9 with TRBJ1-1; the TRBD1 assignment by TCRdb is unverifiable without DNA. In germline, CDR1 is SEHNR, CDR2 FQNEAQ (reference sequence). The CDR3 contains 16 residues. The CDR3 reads CASSVSSTGGNTEAFF.

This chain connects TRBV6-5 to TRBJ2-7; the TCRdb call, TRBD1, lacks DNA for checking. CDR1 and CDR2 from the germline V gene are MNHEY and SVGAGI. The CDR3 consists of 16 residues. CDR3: CASSYSTPTGAYEQYF.

The CDR3 reads CASSLGFSGRAGKTQYF. V is TRBV7-2 and J is TRBJ2-5; TCRdb's D gene call, TRBD2, goes unchecked for lack of DNA. Germline assignment: CDR1 SGHTA and CDR2 FQGNSA. The CDR3 runs to 17 residues.

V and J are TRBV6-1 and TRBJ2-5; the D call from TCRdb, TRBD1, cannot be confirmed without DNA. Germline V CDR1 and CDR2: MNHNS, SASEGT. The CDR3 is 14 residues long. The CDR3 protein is CASSQTGARETQYF.

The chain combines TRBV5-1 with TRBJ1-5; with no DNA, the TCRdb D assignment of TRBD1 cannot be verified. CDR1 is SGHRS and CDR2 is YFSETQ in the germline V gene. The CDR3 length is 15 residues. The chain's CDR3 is CASSFTGGSNQPQHF.

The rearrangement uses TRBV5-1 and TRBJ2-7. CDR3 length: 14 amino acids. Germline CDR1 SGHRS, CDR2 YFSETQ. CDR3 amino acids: CASSPQHLTDEQYF.

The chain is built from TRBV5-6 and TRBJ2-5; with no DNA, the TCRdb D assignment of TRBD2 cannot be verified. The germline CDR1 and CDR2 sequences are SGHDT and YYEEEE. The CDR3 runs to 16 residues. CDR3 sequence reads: CASSNGLAGYQETQYF.

This chain's CDR3 is CASRGGRSYNEQFF. The chain is built from TRBV2 and TRBJ2-1. The CDR3 sequence is 14 residues long. The germline gives CDR1 SNHLY, CDR2 FYNNEI. The full variable domain, completed using reference TRBV2 and TRBJ2-1, is EPEVTQTPSHQVTQMGQEVILRCVPISNHLYFYWYRQILGQKVEFLVSFYNNEISEKSEIFDDQFSVERPDGSNFTLKIRSTKLEDSAMYFCASRGGRSYNEQFFGPGTRLTVL.

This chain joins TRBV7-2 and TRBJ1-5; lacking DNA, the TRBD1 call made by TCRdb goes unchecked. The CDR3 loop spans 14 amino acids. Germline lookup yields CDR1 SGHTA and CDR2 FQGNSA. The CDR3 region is CASSLVQGGQPQHF.

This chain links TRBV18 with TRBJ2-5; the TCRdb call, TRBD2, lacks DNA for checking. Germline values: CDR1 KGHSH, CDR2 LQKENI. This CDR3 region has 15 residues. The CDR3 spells CASSLGAGGGETQYF.

CDR3 sequence reads: CASSLAGETYNEQFF. V gene TRBV7-3 combines with J gene TRBJ2-1; TCRdb gives TRBD1 as the D gene, but with no DNA this cannot be confirmed. CDR3 length equals 15 residues. Germline V gene sequence: CDR1 SGHTA, CDR2 FQGTGA.

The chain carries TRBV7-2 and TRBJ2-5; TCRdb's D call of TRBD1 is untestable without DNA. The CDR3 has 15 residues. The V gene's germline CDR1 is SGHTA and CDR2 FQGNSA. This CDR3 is CASSLALTGGETQYF.

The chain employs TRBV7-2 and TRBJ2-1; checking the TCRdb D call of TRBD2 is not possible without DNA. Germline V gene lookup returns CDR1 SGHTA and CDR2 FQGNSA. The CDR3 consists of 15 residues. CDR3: CASSFSGRASNEQFF.

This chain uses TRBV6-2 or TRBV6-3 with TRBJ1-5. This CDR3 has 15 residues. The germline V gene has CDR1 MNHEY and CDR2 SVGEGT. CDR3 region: CVSYVGGAGNQPQHF.

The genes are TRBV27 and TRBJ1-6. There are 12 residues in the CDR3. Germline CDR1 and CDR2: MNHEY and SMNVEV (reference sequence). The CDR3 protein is CAESFYNSPLHF.